The 24 T cell receptor delta chains presented below share a single source sample, sequenced in a study of gamma-delta chains in newborns, infants, children. TCRdb re-analyzed the reads via CATT. This table has under 3,500 delta-chain clones, 46% appearing once. This sample comprised blood, obtained at baseline. These receptors were taken from a child who received the measles vaccine.

With regard to this clone: One end of the junction is discordant with germline, which a read error may explain. The chain carries TRDV1 and TRDJ1, with D perhaps TRDD3 (7 bases). CDR3 length equals 22 residues. Germline V lookup: CDR1 TSWWSYY, CDR2 QGS. Here the CDR3 DNA reads TGTGCTCTTGGGGATATACCTTCCGCTACCGTCTGGGGGGGGTCGTACACCGTTAAACACATCTTT. The encoded protein is CALGDIPSATVWGGSYTVKHIF.

Turning to this clone: Additional DNA sequences in this sample encode the identical CDR3. The chain links TRAV29/DV5 to TRDJ1; TRDD3 agrees at 11 bases. CDR3 length equals 20 residues. From germline, CDR1 is NSMFDY and CDR2 ISSIKDK. V lost 5 bases and J lost 4; bases outside the gene matches: 25. The CDR3 DNA reads as TGTGCAGCGAGCTCGGGTCCCTTCCTAACTGGGGGATATCGGATCGATAAACTCATCTTT. This sequence encodes CAASSGPFLTGGYRIDKLIF.

On this clone itself: A much bigger clone sits one base away, suggesting this may be a read error. This chain connects TRDV1 to TRDJ1, with 13 bases fitting TRDD3. Germline trimming cut 4 bases from V and 0 bases from J; bases unmatched to any gene: 20. This CDR3 has 22 residues. CDR1 TSWWSYY and CDR2 QGS come from the germline V gene. The CDR3 sequence: CALGVASQLYWGIRSNTDKLIF. The CDR3 bases are TGTGCTCTTGGGGTTGCTTCCCAACTTTACTGGGGGATACGCTCAAACACCGATAAACTCATCTTT.

In regard to this clone: A much larger clone is a single base away; this may be a read error. The chain has TRDV2 and TRDJ2; D is unresolved. The length of the CDR3 is 13 residues. Looked up from germline, CDR1 is GEAIGNYY and CDR2 is EKD. Between the trimmed V and J ends, which lost 0 bases and 4 bases, there was a span of 5 bases. The chain's CDR3 is CACDTWRTAQLFF. The CDR3 DNA reads as TGTGCCTGTGACACCTGGCGGACAGCACAACTCTTCTTT.

A word on this clone: Possible read error: a much larger clone is one base away. Other nucleotide sequences from this sample produce the same CDR3. The gene calls are TRDV1 and TRDJ1, with 9 bases identical to TRDD2. Germline CDR1 is TSWWSYY and CDR2 is QGS. CDR3 length equals 20 residues. The CDR3 coding sequence is TGTGCTCTTGGGGAACTCAGCCTTCCTACGGGGGATTGCTTCTGCGATAAACTCATCTTC. Protein sequence: CALGELSLPTGDCFCDKLIF.

This clone was recorded a few times. The V gene is TRDV1, the J gene TRDJ1, with D tentatively TRDD2 (5 bases). Germline V gene sequence: CDR1 TSWWSYY, CDR2 QGS. The V gene lost 3 bases and the J gene lost 3 bases, with 29 bases spanning the gap. The CDR3 is made up of 20 amino acids. The CDR3 spells CALGEVFFPPNPSIPDKLIF. DNA of the CDR3: TGTGCTCTTGGGGAGGTATTTTTTCCCCCGAACCCTTCTATTCCCGATAAACTCATCTTT.

Turning to this clone: This likely reflects a read error, since a far larger clone is one base away. Other DNA sequences within the sample encode an identical CDR3. The CDR3 protein is CACDPLERGGYAIDKLIF. In DNA form, the CDR3 reads TGTGCCTGTGATCCCTTGGAGCGAGGGGGATACGCAATAGATAAACTCATCTTT. J is TRDJ1 and V is TRDV2; the match to TRDD3 covers 10 bases. Germline CDR1 and CDR2: GEAIGNYY and EKD. V lost 4 bases to trimming and J lost 5 bases; unmatched junction nucleotides: 18. This CDR3 is 18 amino acids long.

Notes on this clone: Relative to the germline gene, one junction end is altered; a read error may explain this. The sample carries other DNA sequences with the same CDR3. The chain is built from TRDV1 and TRDJ1; 9 bases map to TRDD3. The CDR3 runs to 20 residues. Germline V gene data show CDR1 as TSWWSYY and CDR2 as QGS. Here the CDR3 DNA reads TGTGCTCTTGGGGAACTAGAGTTCGCGTACTGGGGGACTTACACCGACAAACTCATCTTT. Its translation: CALGELEFAYWGTYTDKLIF.

In its sample, this clone was seen a few times. The chain recombines TRDV1 with TRDJ1, with D possibly TRDD3 on 8 matching bases. V lost 9 bases, J lost 0 bases, and 35 bases lay in between. Germline-derived CDR1 and CDR2 are TSWWSYY and QGS. The CDR3 length is 21 residues. CDR3: CALRPSSITGGHPPYTDKLIF. In DNA form, the CDR3 reads TGTGCTCTCCGGCCTTCCTCGATTACTGGGGGTCACCCTCCGTACACCGATAAACTCATCTTT.

The genes are TRAV29/DV5 and TRDJ1; D gene unclear. Germline V gene sequence: CDR1 NSMFDY, CDR2 ISSIKDK. The CDR3 runs 19 residues. V was pared by 0 bases and J by 4 bases, with 28 bases between. The CDR3 is CAASANSPSRTFASDKLIF. The CDR3, as DNA: TGTGCAGCAAGCGCTAATTCCCCAAGCCGCACTTTTGCGAGCGATAAACTCATCTTT.

In this sample, this clone is large. This chain uses TRDV2 with TRDJ2; tentatively, D is TRDD3 (6 bases). This CDR3 has 14 residues. Germline V lookup: CDR1 GEAIGNYY, CDR2 EKD. The germline V and J ends were trimmed by 0 bases and 2 bases, with 6 bases remaining between them. Here the CDR3 DNA reads TGTGCCTGTGACACCTGGGGGTTGACAGCACAACTCTTCTTT. Translating it yields CACDTWGLTAQLFF.

In regard to this clone: An end of the junction differs from the germline gene, which may be a read error. The same CDR3 also results from other DNA sequences found in this sample. The chain joins TRDV1 to TRDJ1, with a weak D call TRDD3 (6 bases). The CDR3 extends over 22 amino acids. The germline gives CDR1 TSWWSYY, CDR2 QGS. The CDR3 coding sequence is TGTGCCCTTGGGGAAGATCGCCCTGACATTTGGGGGCCCCCCATGTACACCGATAAACTCATCTTT. Its translation is CALGEDRPDIWGPPMYTDKLIF.

V usage is TRDV1 and J usage is TRDJ1, with TRDD3 matching 8 bases. CDR1 and CDR2 from the germline V gene are TSWWSYY and QGS. V shed 0 bases and J 2 bases; nucleotides not matched to a gene: 23. The CDR3 runs to 22 residues. CDR3 DNA: TGTGCTCTTGGGGAACTAGGCCCCTACTCCCCCCTTTCCTGGGGGACAACCGATAAACTCATCTTT. Translation: CALGELGPYSPLSWGTTDKLIF.

About this clone itself: A read error may be the cause here, since a much bigger clone is one base away. The genes are TRAV29/DV5 and TRDJ1, with 8 bases lining up with TRDD2. Trimming cost V 0 bases and J 7 bases; bases outside gene matches: 20. Germline values: CDR1 NSMFDY, CDR2 ISSIKDK. The CDR3 loop spans 18 amino acids. The CDR3 coding sequence is TGTGCAGCAAGCGTGTTGGCTTCCTACTCACAGGGGGGCCTTAAACTCATCTTT. Amino acids: CAASVLASYSQGGLKLIF.

With regard to this clone: This sequence may be a read error, since a much larger clone differs from it by one base. The chain combines TRDV2 with TRDJ1, with 7 bases that match TRDD3. The CDR3 runs to 17 residues. Germline lookup yields CDR1 GEAIGNYY and CDR2 EKD. The V and J ends lost 7 bases and 3 bases, in that order; junction bases with no gene match: 19. The CDR3 is CACGRRWGTRGADKLIF. The CDR3, as DNA: TGTGCCTGCGGACGTAGGTGGGGGACACGCGGCGCCGATAAACTCATCTTT.

The chain joins TRDV1 to TRDJ1; D remains unclear. The CDR3 has 15 residues. From germline, CDR1 is TSWWSYY and CDR2 QGS. The V end lost 7 bases, the J end lost 1 base, and 16 bases lay between the germline ends. The CDR3 region has the DNA TGTGCTCTTGATTGTTTCGCCCAATCCACCGATAAACTCATCTTT. It specifies CALDCFAQSTDKLIF.

This clone came up once. A much larger clone lies one base from this, so it may be a read error. J is TRDJ1 and V is TRDV1; D gene ambiguous. Germline V gives CDR1 TSWWSYY, CDR2 QGS. The V end lost 1 base, the J end lost 5 bases, and 20 bases lay between the germline ends. The CDR3 is 17 residues long. CDR3 sequence reads: CALGEPVLSSGGDKLIF. Here the CDR3 DNA reads TGTGCTCTTGGGGAACCCGTCCTGAGTTCCGGAGGGGATAAACTCATCTTT.

By sample fraction, this clone is large. The genes are TRDV1 and TRDJ1; D is perhaps TRDD3 (6 bases). The V end lost 2 bases, the J end lost 1 base, and 11 bases lay between the germline ends. Per the germline V gene, CDR1 is TSWWSYY and CDR2 is QGS. This CDR3 has 15 amino acids. This CDR3 reads CALGEFVGVTDKLIF. CDR3 nucleotide sequence: TGTGCTCTTGGGGAATTCGTGGGGGTCACCGATAAACTCATCTTT.

By its share, this clone is medium-sized (0.01 to 0.1%). The genes are TRDV1 and TRDJ1; 11 bases map to TRDD3. The germline V gene has CDR1 TSWWSYY and CDR2 QGS. The junction had 28 bases not matched to a gene; V was cut back by 4 bases and J by 9 bases. The CDR3 consists of 21 residues. In nucleotides, the CDR3 is TGTGCTCTTGGGGGCCGCGGACGGTTTCCTACGCTATGGGGGATACGAGAGGAACTCATCTTT. Protein sequence: CALGGRGRFPTLWGIREELIF.

The gene calls are TRDV1 and TRDJ1; D is perhaps TRDD2 or TRDD3 (5 bases each). Germline V gene sequence: CDR1 TSWWSYY, CDR2 QGS. This CDR3 has 22 residues. Trimming removed 0 bases from V and 0 bases from J, with 29 bases in between. The CDR3 region has the DNA TGTGCTCTTGGGGAACTAGGAACCTTCTTACCATTCGGGGGTCGGTACACCGATAAACTCATCTTT. Translating it yields CALGELGTFLPFGGRYTDKLIF.

The chain couples TRDV1 to TRDJ2; 9 bases match TRDD3. This CDR3 spans 24 amino acids. Trimming removed 0 bases from V and 0 bases from J; junction bases left unmatched: 23. The germline CDR1 and CDR2 sequences are TSWWSYY and QGS. The DNA of the CDR3 is TGTGCTCTTGGGGAACTAGGAGTGTCGCCCTGGGGGATCGTTCCTCCCGCTTTGACAGCACAACTCTTCTTT. Amino acids: CALGELGVSPWGIVPPALTAQLFF.

Regarding this clone: A much larger clone differs from this one at a single base, so this may be a read error. This same CDR3 is encoded by further DNA sequences in the sample. The V gene is TRDV2, the J gene TRDJ1, with 12 nucleotides matching TRDD3. CDR1 is GEAIGNYY and CDR2 is EKD in the germline V gene. This CDR3 is 18 amino acids long. The CDR3 is CACDTSWGIRRDTDKLIF. The CDR3, as DNA: TGTGCCTGTGACACAAGCTGGGGGATACGAAGGGACACTGATAAACTCATCTTT.

The chain uses TRAV29/DV5 and TRDJ1; 7 bases match TRDD3. The CDR3 extends over 26 amino acids. J was trimmed by 0 bases and V by 1 base; bases with no gene match: 39. Germline assignment: CDR1 NSMFDY and CDR2 ISSIKDK. The CDR3 DNA sequence: TGTGCAGCAAGCACCGTCCGGAGTCCTTCTGAGCGGTACTGGGGATCTGGGATATGGTACACCGATAAACTCATCTTT. Protein: CAASTVRSPSERYWGSGIWYTDKLIF.

This clone qualifies as large. The sample holds other DNA sequences that translate to the same CDR3. The V and J genes are TRDV2 and TRDJ3; TRDD3 agrees at 9 bases. The V gene's germline CDR1 is GEAIGNYY and CDR2 EKD. The CDR3 is made up of 18 amino acids. The V and J ends lost 3 bases and 0 bases, in that order; junction bases with no gene match: 5. Here the CDR3 DNA reads TGTGCCTGTGACCTACTGGGGGACCGCTCCTGGGACACCCGACAGATGTTTTTC. Its translation: CACDLLGDRSWDTRQMFF.